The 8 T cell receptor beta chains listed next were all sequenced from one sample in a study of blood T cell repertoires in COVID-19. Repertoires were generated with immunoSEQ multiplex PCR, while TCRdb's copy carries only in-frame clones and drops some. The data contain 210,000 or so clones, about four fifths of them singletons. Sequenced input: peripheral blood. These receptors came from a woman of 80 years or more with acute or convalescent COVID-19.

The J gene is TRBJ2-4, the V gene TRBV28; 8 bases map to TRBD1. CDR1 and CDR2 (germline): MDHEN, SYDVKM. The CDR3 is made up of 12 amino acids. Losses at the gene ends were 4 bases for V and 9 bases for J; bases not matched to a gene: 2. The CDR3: CASSYRGTIQYF. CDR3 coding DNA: TGTGCCAGCAGTTACAGGGGGACCATTCAGTACTTC. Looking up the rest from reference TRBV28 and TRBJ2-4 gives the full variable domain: DVKVTQSSRYLVKRTGEKVFLECVQDMDHENMFWYRQDPGLGLRLIYFSYDVKMKEKGDIPEGYSVSREKKERFSLILESASTNQTSMYLCASSYRGTIQYFGAGTRLSVL.

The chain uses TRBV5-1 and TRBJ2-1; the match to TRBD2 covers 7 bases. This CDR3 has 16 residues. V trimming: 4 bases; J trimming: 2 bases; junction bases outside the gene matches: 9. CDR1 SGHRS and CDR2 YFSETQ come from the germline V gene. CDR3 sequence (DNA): TGCGCCAGCAGCCCGTCTAGCGGCCAAACCTACAATGAGCAGTTCTTC. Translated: CASSPSSGQTYNEQFF.

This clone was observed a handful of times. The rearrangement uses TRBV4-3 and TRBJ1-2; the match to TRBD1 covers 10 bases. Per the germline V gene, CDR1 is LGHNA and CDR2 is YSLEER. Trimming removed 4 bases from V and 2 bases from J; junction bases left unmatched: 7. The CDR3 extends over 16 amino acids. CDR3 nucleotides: TGCGCCAGCAGCCTCCGAAGGGGACAGGGGAACTATGGCTACACCTTC. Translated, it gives CASSLRRGQGNYGYTF.

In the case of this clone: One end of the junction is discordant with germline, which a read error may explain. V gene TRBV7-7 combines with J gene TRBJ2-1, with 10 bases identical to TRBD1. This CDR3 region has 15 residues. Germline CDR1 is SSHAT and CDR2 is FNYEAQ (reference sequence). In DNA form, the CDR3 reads TGTGCTAGCAGCAAAGGACAGGGGGCCTACAATGAGCAGTTCTTC. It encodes CASSKGQGAYNEQFF.

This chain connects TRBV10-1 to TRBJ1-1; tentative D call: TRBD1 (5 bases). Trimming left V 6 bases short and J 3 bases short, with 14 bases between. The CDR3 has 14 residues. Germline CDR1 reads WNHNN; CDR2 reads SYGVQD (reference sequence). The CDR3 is CASSPAGTYTEAFF. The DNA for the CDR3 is TGCGCCAGCAGCCCCGCGGGGACGTACACTGAAGCTTTCTTT.

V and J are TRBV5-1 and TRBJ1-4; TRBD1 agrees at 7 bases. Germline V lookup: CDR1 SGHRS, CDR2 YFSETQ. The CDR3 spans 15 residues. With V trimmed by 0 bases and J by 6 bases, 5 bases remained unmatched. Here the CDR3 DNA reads TGCGCCAGCAGCTTGGAAAACAGGGGCCATGAAAAACTGTTTTTT. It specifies CASSLENRGHEKLFF.

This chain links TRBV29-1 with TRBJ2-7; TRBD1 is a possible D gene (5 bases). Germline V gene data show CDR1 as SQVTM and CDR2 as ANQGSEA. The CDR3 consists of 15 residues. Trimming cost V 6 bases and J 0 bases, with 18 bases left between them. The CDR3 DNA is TGCAGCGTCCACGGCAGGCAAGGGGCCTCCTACGAGCAGTACTTC. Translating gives CSVHGRQGASYEQYF.

The CDR3: CASSLSRGDYGYTF. Written as DNA, the CDR3 is TGTGCCAGCAGCTTAAGCAGGGGGGACTATGGCTACACCTTC. The chain has TRBV7-2 and TRBJ1-2, with 7 bases fitting TRBD1. The CDR3 length is 14 residues. The trim removed 2 bases at V and 3 bases at J, leaving 3 bases unmatched. Germline loops: CDR1 SGHTA, CDR2 FQGNSA.